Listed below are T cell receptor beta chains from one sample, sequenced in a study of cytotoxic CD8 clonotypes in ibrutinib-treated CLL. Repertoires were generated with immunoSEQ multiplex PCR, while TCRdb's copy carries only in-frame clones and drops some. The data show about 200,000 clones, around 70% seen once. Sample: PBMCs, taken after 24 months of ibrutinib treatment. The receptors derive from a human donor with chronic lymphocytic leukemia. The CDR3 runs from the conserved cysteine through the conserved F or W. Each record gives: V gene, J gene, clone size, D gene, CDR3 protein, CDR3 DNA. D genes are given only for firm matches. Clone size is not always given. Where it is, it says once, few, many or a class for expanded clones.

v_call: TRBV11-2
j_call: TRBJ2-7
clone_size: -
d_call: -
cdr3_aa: CASIPATAYEQYF
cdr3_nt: TGTGCCAGCATCCCCGCAACCGCCTACGAGCAGTACTTC

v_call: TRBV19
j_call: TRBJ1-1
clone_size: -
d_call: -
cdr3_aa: CATQTQYRAMNTEAFF
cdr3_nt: TGTGCCACCCAGACCCAATACAGGGCTATGAACACTGAAGCTTTCTTT

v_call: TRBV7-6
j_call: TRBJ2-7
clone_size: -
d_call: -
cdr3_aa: CASSLEPIYGQYF
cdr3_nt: TGTGCCAGCAGCTTAGAACCCATCTACGGGCAGTACTTC

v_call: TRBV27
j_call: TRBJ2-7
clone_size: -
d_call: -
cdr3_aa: CASSSDGWTPVYEQYF
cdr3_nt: TGTGCCAGCAGTTCCGACGGCTGGACCCCCGTCTACGAGCAGTACTTC

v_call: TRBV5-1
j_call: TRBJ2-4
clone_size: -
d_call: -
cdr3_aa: CASSLVEGLKNIQYF
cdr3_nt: TGCGCCAGCAGCTTGGTCGAAGGTCTAAAAAACATTCAGTACTTC

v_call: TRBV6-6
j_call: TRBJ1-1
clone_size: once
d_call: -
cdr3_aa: CASSYSHQTGNTEAFF
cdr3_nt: TGTGCCAGCAGTTACTCCCATCAGACAGGGAACACTGAAGCTTTCTTT

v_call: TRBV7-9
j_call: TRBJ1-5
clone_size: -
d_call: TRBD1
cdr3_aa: CASSLAPWTGDGNQPQHF
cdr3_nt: TGTGCCAGCAGCTTAGCACCTTGGACAGGGGACGGCAATCAGCCCCAGCATTTT

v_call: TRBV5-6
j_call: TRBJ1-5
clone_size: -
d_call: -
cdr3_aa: CASSLGGNSNQPQHF
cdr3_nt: TGTGCCAGCAGCTTGGGGGGGAATAGCAATCAGCCCCAGCATTTT

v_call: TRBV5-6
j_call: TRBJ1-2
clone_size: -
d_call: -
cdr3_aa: CASSFQGLPSYGYTF
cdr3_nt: TGTGCCAGCAGCTTTCAGGGCCTCCCCTCCTATGGCTACACCTTC

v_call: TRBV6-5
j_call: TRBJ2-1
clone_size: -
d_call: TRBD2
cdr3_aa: CASSYSSGSGFNEQFF
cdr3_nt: TGTGCCAGCAGTTACTCAAGCGGGAGTGGTTTCAATGAGCAGTTCTTC

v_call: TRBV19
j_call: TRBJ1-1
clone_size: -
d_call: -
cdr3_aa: CASRGEVEAFF
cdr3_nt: TGTGCCAGCCGGGGAGAGGTAGAAGCTTTCTTT

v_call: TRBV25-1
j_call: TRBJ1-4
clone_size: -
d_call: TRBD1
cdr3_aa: CASSEGQGAEKLFF
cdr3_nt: TGTGCCAGCAGTGAAGGACAGGGGGCTGAAAAACTGTTTTTT

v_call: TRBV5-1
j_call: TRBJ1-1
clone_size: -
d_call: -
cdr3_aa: CASSGGVEAFF
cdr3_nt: TGCGCCAGCAGCGGGGGAGTTGAAGCTTTCTTT